The 27 T cell receptor beta chains presented below share a single source sample, sequenced in a study of a mutant IDH1 vaccine in newly diagnosed glioma. Sequencing was performed with immunoSEQ multiplex PCR; in TCRdb, only in-frame clones are kept and a portion is missing. In the table there are 60,000 to 85,000 clones, 75% to 90% of which are singletons. These receptors are not linked to any known antigen. The sample's time point: week 23, last vaccination. The study gave 300 ug of mutant IDH1 20-mer peptide per vaccine dose, with topical imiquimod. The sequencing here drew on PBMCs, taken from a glioma patient whose treatment included an IDH1 peptide vaccine. The receptor set was obtained from a woman aged 50 to 60 with glioma.

This chain links TRBV18 with TRBJ2-7; TRBD1 or TRBD2 may be the D gene (6 bases each). Trimming took 3 bases from V and 5 from J, leaving 20 bases between them. CDR1 is KGHSH, CDR2 LQKENI, per germline. This CDR3 comprises 16 residues. For the CDR3, the DNA is TGTGCCAGCTCACCTCCGGGACGGGGGCGCATAAACGAGCAGTACTTC. Translated: CASSPPGRGRINEQYF.

The chain recombines TRBV7-2 with TRBJ2-7, with 7 nucleotides matching TRBD1. Germline CDR1 is SGHTA and CDR2 is FQGNSA. V shed 5 bases, J shed 6 bases, and the junction held 7 bases outside the gene matches. The CDR3 is 13 residues long. The CDR3 DNA follows: TGTGCCAGCAGCCGGGACAGCTATTTCGAGCAGTACTTC. Its translation is CASSRDSYFEQYF.

The rearrangement links TRBV29-1 to TRBJ2-7; 14 bases agree with TRBD2. The germline V gene encodes CDR1 SQVTM and CDR2 ANQGSEA. With 7 bases clipped from V and 7 bases from J, the junction kept 6 bases outside the gene matches. CDR3 size: 13 residues. In DNA form, the CDR3 reads TGCAGCGCCGGACTAGCGGGGGGCTGGGAGCAGTACTTC. It translates to CSAGLAGGWEQYF.

The V and J genes are TRBV11-1 and TRBJ2-1; possible D gene TRBD2, 6 bases. Germline assignment: CDR1 SGHAT and CDR2 FQDESV (reference sequence). V was shortened by 1 base and J by 2 bases, with 12 bases between the two germline ends. CDR3 length: 16 amino acids. The CDR3 DNA reads as TGTGCCAGCAGCTTAGGGGGGGAGGCGACCTACAATGAGCAGTTCTTC. Translation gives CASSLGGEATYNEQFF.

This clone was found a few times. The chain is built from TRBV30 and TRBJ1-5; D ambiguous. V lost 2 bases and J 2 bases, leaving 19 bases between the germline ends. The CDR3 sequence is 17 residues long. The germline V gene has CDR1 GTSNPN and CDR2 SVGIG (reference sequence). CDR3 bases: TGTGCCTGGAGTCCGGCCCGCGGTACATTCCGCAATCAGCCCCAGCATTTT. Protein product: CAWSPARGTFRNQPQHF.

The chain links TRBV28 to TRBJ1-1; D gene unclear. The CDR3 loop spans 17 amino acids. Per the germline V gene, CDR1 is MDHEN and CDR2 is SYDVKM. Trimming took 5 bases from V and 1 from J, leaving 20 bases between them. CDR3 DNA: TGTGCCAGCAGTCCCCGGGGAGGAATAAAACCGAACACTGAAGCTTTCTTT. Its protein product is CASSPRGGIKPNTEAFF.

CDR3 amino acids: CASSMGTADTQYF. The CDR3 DNA reads as TGTGCCAGTAGTATGGGGACTGCAGATACGCAGTATTTT. V gene TRBV19 combines with J gene TRBJ2-3; possible D gene TRBD2, 6 bases. Looked up from germline, CDR1 is LNHDA and CDR2 is SQIVND (reference sequence). This CDR3 has 13 residues. V was clipped by 3 bases and J by 4 bases, with 8 bases between them.

V is TRBV11-2 and J is TRBJ2-1; TRBD2 agrees at 7 bases. J lost 7 bases, V lost 0 bases, and 6 bases had no gene match. CDR3 length: 15 amino acids. Germline V CDR1 and CDR2: SGHAT, FQNNGV. CDR3 DNA: TGTGCCAGCAGCTTAGATCGGCCTAGCGGAAATGAGCAGTTCTTC. Its protein is CASSLDRPSGNEQFF.

This chain joins TRBV4-2 and TRBJ2-7; 9 positions agree with TRBD1. J lost 0 bases, V lost 5 bases, and 2 bases had no gene match. In germline, CDR1 is LGHNA, CDR2 YNFKEQ. The CDR3 covers 14 residues. In DNA form, the CDR3 reads TGTGCCAGCAGCGGGACAGGGAACTCCTACGAGCAGTACTTC. Residues: CASSGTGNSYEQYF.

The chain is built from TRBV28 and TRBJ2-2; 7 bases match TRBD1. V shed 7 bases, J shed 5 bases, and the junction held 10 bases outside the gene matches. The CDR3 sequence is 15 residues long. The germline gives CDR1 MDHEN, CDR2 SYDVKM. CDR3 amino acids: CASKMGQLWTGELFF. In DNA, the CDR3 is TGTGCCAGCAAGATGGGACAGCTTTGGACCGGGGAGCTGTTTTTT.

The CDR3 protein is CASSFALYTDTQYF. CDR3 coding DNA: TGTGCCAGCAGCTTTGCATTATACACAGATACGCAGTATTTT. The genes are TRBV11-2 and TRBJ2-3; unclear D gene. This CDR3 spans 14 amino acids. V dropped 3 bases and J dropped 2 bases, with 9 bases sitting between them. Per germline, CDR1 SGHAT and CDR2 FQNNGV.

This sequence joins TRBV19 and TRBJ1-2; D not certain. The CDR3 consists of 13 residues. In germline, CDR1 is LNHDA, CDR2 SQIVND (reference sequence). Trimming removed 3 bases at V and 8 bases at J, with 13 bases between. CDR3 nucleotides: TGTGCCAGTAGTATTGTCCGCGCGAGGGGCTACACCTTC. Translation gives CASSIVRARGYTF. The whole variable domain, filled in from reference TRBV19 and TRBJ1-2, reads DGGITQSPKYLFRKEGQNVTLSCEQNLNHDAMYWYRQDPGQGLRLIYYSQIVNDFQKGDIAEGYSVSREKKESFPLTVTSAQKNPTAFYLCASSIVRARGYTFGSGTRLTVV.

This rearrangement joins TRBV5-1 to TRBJ2-3, with 9 bases lining up with TRBD1. This CDR3 has 14 residues. Germline lookup yields CDR1 SGHRS and CDR2 YFSETQ. Germline trimming cut 3 bases from V and 4 bases from J; bases unmatched to any gene: 3. Here the CDR3 DNA reads TGCGCCAGCAGCTCCCGGGACAGGGCAGATACGCAGTATTTT. This codes for CASSSRDRADTQYF.

This clone was seen more than once but under ten times. The V gene is TRBV28, the J gene TRBJ1-5; a possible D gene is TRBD1 (6 bases). The CDR3 sequence is 13 residues long. Germline-derived CDR1 and CDR2 are MDHEN and SYDVKM. V was clipped by 8 bases and J by 4 bases, with 12 bases between them. The CDR3 spells CASRQEGNQPQHF. Written as DNA, the CDR3 is TGTGCCAGCCGACAGGAGGGAAATCAGCCCCAGCATTTT. Using reference TRBV28 and TRBJ1-5 for the parts outside the CDR3, the full variable domain is DVKVTQSSRYLVKRTGEKVFLECVQDMDHENMFWYRQDPGLGLRLIYFSYDVKMKEKGDIPEGYSVSREKKERFSLILESASTNQTSMYLCASRQEGNQPQHFGDGTRLSIL.

In nucleotides, the CDR3 is TGCGCCAGCAGCTTGGGTCAGGGCGGCTATGGCTACACCTTC. Residues: CASSLGQGGYGYTF. V is TRBV5-1 and J is TRBJ1-2, with D perhaps matching TRBD1 (5 bases). Germline V lookup: CDR1 SGHRS, CDR2 YFSETQ. The CDR3 contains 14 residues. V lost 0 bases and J 4 bases, leaving 10 bases between the germline ends.

There are a few counts of this clone. Other DNA sequences in this specimen translate into the identical CDR3. The genes are TRBV7-9 and TRBJ2-7, with TRBD1 identical over 7 bases. Germline V gene lookup returns CDR1 SEHNR and CDR2 FQNEAQ (reference sequence). CDR3 length equals 14 residues. J gave up 2 bases and V 4 bases, and 5 bases lay outside the gene matches. The DNA of the CDR3 is TGTGCCAGCAGCTCCCCCGACAGGGCCTACGAGCAGTACTTC. As protein: CASSSPDRAYEQYF.

V gene TRBV5-1 combines with J gene TRBJ2-6; D is perhaps TRBD2 (6 bases). V lost 4 bases and J 2 bases, leaving 16 bases between the germline ends. CDR1 and CDR2 from the germline V gene are SGHRS and YFSETQ. The CDR3 runs to 17 residues. The CDR3, as DNA: TGCGCCAGCAGCGTGGGGGGTCCGGATACTGGGGCCAACGTCCTGACTTTC. Encoded protein: CASSVGGPDTGANVLTF. Together with reference TRBV5-1 and TRBJ2-6, the CDR3 gives the full variable domain: KAGVTQTPRYLIKTRGQQVTLSCSPISGHRSVSWYQQTPGQGLQFLFEYFSETQRNKGNFPGRFSGRQFSNSRSEMNVSTLELGDSALYLCASSVGGPDTGANVLTFGAGSRLTVL.

A single count supports this clone. V is TRBV9 and J is TRBJ2-5; 15 nucleotides line up with TRBD2. CDR1 and CDR2 (germline): SGDLS, YYNGEE. Trimming took 0 bases from V and 2 from J; bases not matched to a gene: 5. The CDR3 extends over 18 amino acids. CDR3 in DNA: TGTGCCAGCAGCGTAGGGACTAGCGGGAGGGCTCGGCAAGAGACCCAGTACTTC. It encodes CASSVGTSGRARQETQYF.

This chain uses TRBV29-1 with TRBJ2-5, with D possibly TRBD1 on 6 matching bases. Trimming pared 7 bases from V and 5 bases from J, leaving 20 bases between. Germline CDR1 is SQVTM and CDR2 is ANQGSEA. The CDR3 is 14 amino acids. CDR3 amino acids: CSALHLGAGETQYF. For the CDR3, the DNA is TGCAGCGCCTTGCATTTGGGGGCAGGGGAGACCCAGTACTTC.

This clone was seen only once. The chain carries TRBV7-9 and TRBJ1-1; D is perhaps TRBD1 (6 bases). Trimming removed 6 bases from V and 1 base from J, with 15 bases in between. This CDR3 spans 15 amino acids. Germline V lookup: CDR1 SEHNR, CDR2 FQNEAQ (reference sequence). The CDR3 region is CASRPEDRQNTEAFF. CDR3 coding DNA: TGTGCCAGCAGACCGGAGGACAGACAGAACACTGAAGCTTTCTTT.

The chain joins TRBV7-8 to TRBJ2-5, with 8 bases matching TRBD2. This CDR3 has 18 amino acids. The germline gives CDR1 SGHVS, CDR2 FQNEAQ. V was clipped by 1 base and J by 2 bases; unmatched bases: 12. DNA for the CDR3: TGTGCCAGCAGCTTAGTCGGGTTGAGTAGCGGGAAACAAGAGACCCAGTACTTC. Translated, it gives CASSLVGLSSGKQETQYF.

CDR3 protein: CASSLSGQLRSNQPQHF. As DNA, the CDR3 is TGTGCCAGCAGTTTATCGGGGCAGCTTCGTAGCAATCAGCCCCAGCATTTT. V usage is TRBV27 and J usage is TRBJ1-5; TRBD1 might be the D (5 bases). Deletions cut 0 bases from V and 0 bases from J, with 12 bases between. The germline CDR1 and CDR2 sequences are MNHEY and SMNVEV (reference sequence). The CDR3 sequence is 17 residues long.

The chain uses TRBV9 and TRBJ1-1; weak D call: TRBD1 (6 bases). CDR1 is SGDLS, CDR2 YYNGEE, per germline. V was pared by 0 bases and J by 4 bases, with 10 bases between. The CDR3 loop spans 14 amino acids. CDR3 coding DNA: TGTGCCAGCAGCGTAGGGGGGGCGGGCACTGAAGCTTTCTTT. Encoded protein: CASSVGGAGTEAFF.

This clone was seen a handful of times. The chain has TRBV9 and TRBJ1-1, with D unresolved. The CDR3 loop spans 14 amino acids. Trimming cost V 3 bases and J 5 bases, with 14 bases left between them. Germline V gene data show CDR1 as SGDLS and CDR2 as YYNGEE. For the CDR3, the DNA is TGTGCCAGCAGCGCGGAGGGCGCGGGGACTGAAGCTTTCTTT. Translation: CASSAEGAGTEAFF.

The chain is built from TRBV28 and TRBJ2-7; possible D gene TRBD1, 6 bases. This CDR3 comprises 15 residues. Trimming left V 7 bases short and J 1 base short, with 17 bases between. Germline CDR1 is MDHEN and CDR2 is SYDVKM. The CDR3 is CASNRPGTLSYEQYF. For the CDR3, the DNA is TGTGCCAGCAACCGTCCCGGGACATTATCCTACGAGCAGTACTTC.

The CDR3 region has the DNA TGTGCCAGCAGCCTTCGTTATACGCAGTATTTT. This gives the protein CASSLRYTQYF. The chain combines TRBV5-4 with TRBJ2-3; D remains ambiguous. Between the trimmed V and J ends, which lost 4 bases and 7 bases, there was a span of 7 bases. Per germline, CDR1 SGHNT and CDR2 YYREEE (reference sequence). The CDR3 covers 11 residues.

The chain couples TRBV27 to TRBJ2-4, with 8 bases matching TRBD2. Germline CDR1 and CDR2: MNHEY and SMNVEV (reference sequence). The V and J ends lost 6 bases and 1 base, in that order; junction bases with no gene match: 11. This CDR3 region has 17 residues. CDR3 sequence reads: CASSRWSGRSAKNIQYF. As DNA, the CDR3 is TGTGCCAGCAGCCGATGGAGCGGGAGAAGTGCCAAAAACATTCAGTACTTC.